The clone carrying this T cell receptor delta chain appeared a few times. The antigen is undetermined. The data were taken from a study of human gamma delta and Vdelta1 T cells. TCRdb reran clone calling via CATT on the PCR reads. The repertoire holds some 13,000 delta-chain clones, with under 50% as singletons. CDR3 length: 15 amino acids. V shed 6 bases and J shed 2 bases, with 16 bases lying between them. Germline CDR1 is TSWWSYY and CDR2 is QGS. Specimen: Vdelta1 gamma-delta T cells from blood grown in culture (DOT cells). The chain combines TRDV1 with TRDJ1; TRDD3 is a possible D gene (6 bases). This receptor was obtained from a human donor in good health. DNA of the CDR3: TGTGCTCTTGGCGTTAATGGTGGGGATACCGATAAACTCATCTTT. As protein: CALGVNGGDTDKLIF.